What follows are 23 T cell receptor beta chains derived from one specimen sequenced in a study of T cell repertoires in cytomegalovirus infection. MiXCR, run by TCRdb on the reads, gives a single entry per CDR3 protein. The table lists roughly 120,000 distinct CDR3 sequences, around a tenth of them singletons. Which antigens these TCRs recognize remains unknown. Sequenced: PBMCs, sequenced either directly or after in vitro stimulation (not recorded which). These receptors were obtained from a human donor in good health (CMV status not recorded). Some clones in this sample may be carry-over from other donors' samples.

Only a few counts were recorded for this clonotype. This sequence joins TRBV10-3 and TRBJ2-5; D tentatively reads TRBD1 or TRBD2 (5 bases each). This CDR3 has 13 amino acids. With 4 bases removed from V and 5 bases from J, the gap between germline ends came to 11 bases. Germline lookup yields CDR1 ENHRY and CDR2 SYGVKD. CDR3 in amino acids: CAISVEGQETQYF. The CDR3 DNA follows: TGTGCCATCAGTGTAGAGGGGCAGGAGACCCAGTACTTC.

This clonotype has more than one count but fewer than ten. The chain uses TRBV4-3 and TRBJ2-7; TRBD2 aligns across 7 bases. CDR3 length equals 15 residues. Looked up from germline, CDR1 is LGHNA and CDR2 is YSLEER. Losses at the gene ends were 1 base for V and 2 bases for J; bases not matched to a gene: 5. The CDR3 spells CASSQGPGRAYEQYF. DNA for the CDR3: TGCGCCAGCAGCCAAGGACCGGGGAGGGCCTACGAGCAGTACTTC.

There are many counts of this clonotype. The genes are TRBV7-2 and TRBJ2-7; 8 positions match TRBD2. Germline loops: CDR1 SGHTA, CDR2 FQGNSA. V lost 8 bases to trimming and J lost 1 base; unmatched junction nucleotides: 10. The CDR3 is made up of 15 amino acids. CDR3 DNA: TGTGCCAGCTTCAAGGAGACGGGAGGGTCCTACGAGCAGTACTTC. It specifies CASFKETGGSYEQYF.

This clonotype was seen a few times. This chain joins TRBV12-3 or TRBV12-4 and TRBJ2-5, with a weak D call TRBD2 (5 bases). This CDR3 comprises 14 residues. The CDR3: CATLVEGAGGTQYF. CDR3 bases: TGTGCAACCCTAGTGGAAGGCGCGGGTGGGACCCAGTACTTC.

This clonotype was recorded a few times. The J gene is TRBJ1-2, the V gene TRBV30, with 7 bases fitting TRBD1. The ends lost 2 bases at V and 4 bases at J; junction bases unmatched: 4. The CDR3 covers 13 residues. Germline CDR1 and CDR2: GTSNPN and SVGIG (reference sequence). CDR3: CAWSFGTAYGYTF. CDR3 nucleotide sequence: TGTGCCTGGAGTTTTGGGACAGCCTATGGCTACACCTTC.

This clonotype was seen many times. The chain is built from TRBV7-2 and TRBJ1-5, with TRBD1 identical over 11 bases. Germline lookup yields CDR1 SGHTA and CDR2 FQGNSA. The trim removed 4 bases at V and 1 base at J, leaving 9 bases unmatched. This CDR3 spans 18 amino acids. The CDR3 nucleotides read TGTGCCAGCAGCTCGGTCGGGACAGGGGGTAACAGCAATCAGCCCCAGCATTTT. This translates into CASSSVGTGGNSNQPQHF.

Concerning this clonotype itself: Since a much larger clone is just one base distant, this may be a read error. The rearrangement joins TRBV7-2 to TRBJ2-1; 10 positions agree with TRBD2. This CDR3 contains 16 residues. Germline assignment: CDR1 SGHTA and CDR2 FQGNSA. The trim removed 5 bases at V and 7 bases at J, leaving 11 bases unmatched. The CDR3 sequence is CASSASSGGQQNEQFF. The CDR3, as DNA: TGTGCCAGCAGCGCCTCTAGCGGGGGACAACAGAATGAGCAGTTCTTC. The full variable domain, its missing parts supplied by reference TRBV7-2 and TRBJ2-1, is GAGVSQSPSNKVTEKGKDVELRCDPISGHTALYWYRQSLGQGLEFLIYFQGNSAPDKSGLPSDRFSAERTGGSVSTLTIQRTQQEDSAVYLCASSASSGGQQNEQFFGPGTRLTVL.

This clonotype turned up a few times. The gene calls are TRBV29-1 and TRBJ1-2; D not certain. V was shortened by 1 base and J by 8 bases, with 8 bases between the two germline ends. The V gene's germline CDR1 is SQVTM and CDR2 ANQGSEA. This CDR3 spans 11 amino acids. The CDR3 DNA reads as TGCAGCGTTGAAGGGGAGCGGGGCTACACCTTC. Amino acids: CSVEGERGYTF.

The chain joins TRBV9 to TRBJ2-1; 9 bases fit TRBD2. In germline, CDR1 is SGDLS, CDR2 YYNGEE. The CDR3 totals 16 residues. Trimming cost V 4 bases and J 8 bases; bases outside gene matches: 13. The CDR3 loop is CASSPLGGRAFDEQFF. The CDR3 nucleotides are TGTGCCAGCAGCCCCCTGGGCGGGAGGGCCTTTGATGAGCAGTTCTTC.

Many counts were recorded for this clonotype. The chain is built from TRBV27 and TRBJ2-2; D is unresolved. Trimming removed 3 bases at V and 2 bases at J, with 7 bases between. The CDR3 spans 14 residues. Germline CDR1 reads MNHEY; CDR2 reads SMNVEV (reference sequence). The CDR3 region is CASSFPSNTGELFF. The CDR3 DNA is TGTGCCAGCAGTTTCCCGTCTAACACCGGGGAGCTGTTTTTT.

Here the CDR3 DNA reads TGTGCCTGGAAAGGGACATCGAAACTAGCGGGAGGTTTCTACAATGAGCAGTTCTTC. Its protein product is CAWKGTSKLAGGFYNEQFF. This chain uses TRBV30 with TRBJ2-1, with 12 nucleotides matching TRBD2. Germline assignment: CDR1 GTSNPN and CDR2 SVGIG (reference sequence). The length of the CDR3 is 19 residues. V was pared by 4 bases and J by 3 bases, with 16 bases of the junction left unmatched.

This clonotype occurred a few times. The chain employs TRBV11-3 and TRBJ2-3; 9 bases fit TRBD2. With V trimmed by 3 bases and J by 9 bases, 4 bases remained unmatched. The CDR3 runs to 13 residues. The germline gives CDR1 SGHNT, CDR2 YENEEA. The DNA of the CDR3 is TGTGCCAGCAGCTTGATGGCGGGAGGGACGCAGTATTTT. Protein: CASSLMAGGTQYF.

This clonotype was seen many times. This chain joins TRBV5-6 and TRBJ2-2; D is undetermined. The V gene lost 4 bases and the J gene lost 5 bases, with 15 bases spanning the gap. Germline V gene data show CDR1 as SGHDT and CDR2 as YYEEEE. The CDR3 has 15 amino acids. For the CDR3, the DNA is TGTGCCAGCAGCCTGGTGACCGAGGATACCGGGGAGCTGTTTTTT. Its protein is CASSLVTEDTGELFF.

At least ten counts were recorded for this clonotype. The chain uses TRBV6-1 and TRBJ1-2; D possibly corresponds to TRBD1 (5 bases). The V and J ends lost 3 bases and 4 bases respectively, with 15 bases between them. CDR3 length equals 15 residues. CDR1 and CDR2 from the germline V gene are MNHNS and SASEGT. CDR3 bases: TGTGCCAGCAGTGAGGTCGGCCAGGGACCCTATGGCTACACCTTC. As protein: CASSEVGQGPYGYTF.

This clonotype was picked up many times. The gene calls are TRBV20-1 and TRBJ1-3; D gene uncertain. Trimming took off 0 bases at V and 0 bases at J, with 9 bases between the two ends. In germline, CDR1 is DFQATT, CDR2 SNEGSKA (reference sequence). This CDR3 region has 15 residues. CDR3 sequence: CSARDLLSSGNTIYF. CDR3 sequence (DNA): TGCAGTGCTAGAGACCTACTGAGCTCTGGAAACACCATATATTTT.

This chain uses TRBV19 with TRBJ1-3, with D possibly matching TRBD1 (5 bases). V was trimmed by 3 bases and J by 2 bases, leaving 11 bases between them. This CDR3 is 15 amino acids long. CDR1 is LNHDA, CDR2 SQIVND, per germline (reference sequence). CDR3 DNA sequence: TGTGCCAGTAGTATCCCAGGGATGACTGGAAACACCATATATTTT. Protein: CASSIPGMTGNTIYF.

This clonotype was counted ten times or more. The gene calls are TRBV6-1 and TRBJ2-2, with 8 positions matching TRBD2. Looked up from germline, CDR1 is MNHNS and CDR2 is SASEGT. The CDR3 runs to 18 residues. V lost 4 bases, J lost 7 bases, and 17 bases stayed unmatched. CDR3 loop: CASSARLAGRVEGGELFF. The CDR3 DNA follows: TGTGCCAGCAGTGCAAGACTAGCCGGGAGGGTTGAAGGCGGGGAGCTGTTTTTT.

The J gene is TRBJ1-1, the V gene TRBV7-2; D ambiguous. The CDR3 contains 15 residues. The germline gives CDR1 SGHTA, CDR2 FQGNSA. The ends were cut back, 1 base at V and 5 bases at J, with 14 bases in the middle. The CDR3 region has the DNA TGTGCCAGCAGCTTAGGCGTAGCGGTGCAAACTGAAGCTTTCTTT. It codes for CASSLGVAVQTEAFF.

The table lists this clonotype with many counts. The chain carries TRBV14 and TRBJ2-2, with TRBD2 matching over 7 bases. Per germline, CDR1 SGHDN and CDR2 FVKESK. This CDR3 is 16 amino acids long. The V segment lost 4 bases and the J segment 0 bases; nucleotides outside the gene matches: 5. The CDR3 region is CASSLSSGANTGELFF. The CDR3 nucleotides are TGTGCCAGCAGCCTATCTAGCGGCGCGAACACCGGGGAGCTGTTTTTT.

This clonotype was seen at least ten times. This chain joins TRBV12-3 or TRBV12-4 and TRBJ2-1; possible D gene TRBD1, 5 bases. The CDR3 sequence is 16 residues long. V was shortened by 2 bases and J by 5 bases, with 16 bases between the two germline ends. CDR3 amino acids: CASSLWRSLGHNEQFF. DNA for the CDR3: TGTGCCAGCAGTTTATGGCGCTCCCTGGGGCACAATGAGCAGTTCTTC.

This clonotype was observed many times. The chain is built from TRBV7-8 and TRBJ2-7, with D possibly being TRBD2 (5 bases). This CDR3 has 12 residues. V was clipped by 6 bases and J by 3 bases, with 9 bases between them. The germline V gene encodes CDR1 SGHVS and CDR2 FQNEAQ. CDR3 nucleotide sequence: TGTGCCAGCAGGTCCGGGGACTACGAGCAGTACTTC. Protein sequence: CASRSGDYEQYF. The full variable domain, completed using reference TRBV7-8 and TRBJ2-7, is GAGVSQSPRYKVAKRGQDVALRCDPISGHVSLFWYQQALGQGPEFLTYFQNEAQLDKSGLPSDRFFAERPEGSVSTLKIQRTQQEDSAVYLCASRSGDYEQYFGPGTRLTVT.

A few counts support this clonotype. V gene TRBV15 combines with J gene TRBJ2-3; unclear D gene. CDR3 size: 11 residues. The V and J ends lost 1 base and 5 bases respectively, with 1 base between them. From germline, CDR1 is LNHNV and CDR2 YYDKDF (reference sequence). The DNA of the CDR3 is TGTGCCACCAGCAGAGGAGATACGCAGTATTTT. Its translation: CATSRGDTQYF.

The CDR3 protein is CASSLDQEQGFDTEAFF. CDR3 nucleotides: TGTGCCAGCAGTCTAGATCAAGAACAGGGGTTTGACACTGAAGCTTTCTTT. This rearrangement joins TRBV6-2 or TRBV6-3 to TRBJ1-1; 7 bases are a match to TRBD1. The CDR3 consists of 17 residues. The germline CDR1 and CDR2 sequences are MNHEY and SVGEGT. V gave up 5 bases and J gave up 3 bases; unmatched junction bases: 15.